This passage covers 2 T cell receptor beta chains from one sample sequenced in a study of CD8+CD57+ T cells in acquired aplastic anemia. Genomic DNA templated the TCR beta VDJ and CDR3 profiling. TCRdb processed the reads anew with MiXCR; each CDR3 protein has one entry. This table holds more than 100,000 distinct CDR3 sequences, about 40% found once. Source material: sorted CD4+, CD8+, or CD8+CD57+ T cells (not recorded which) from PBMCs. The receptors were sampled from a human donor in good health, serving as a control.

The chain couples TRBV7-9 to TRBJ1-6, with a possible D match to TRBD1 (5 bases). This CDR3 region has 12 residues. V was trimmed by 5 bases and J by 13 bases, leaving 12 bases between them. CDR1 is SEHNR, CDR2 FQNEAQ, per germline (reference sequence). CDR3 nucleotide sequence: TGTGCCAGCAGCGGCATGGGGGGTCCCCTCCACTTT. It codes for CASSGMGGPLHF.

This clonotype was observed at least ten times. V and J are TRBV18 and TRBJ1-1, with 7 nucleotides matching TRBD1. Germline CDR1 reads KGHSH; CDR2 reads LQKENI. The CDR3 contains 14 residues. V shed 3 bases, J shed 9 bases, and the junction held 10 bases outside the gene matches. The CDR3 region is CASSPPMTQGKAFF. The CDR3 DNA reads TGTGCCAGCTCACCTCCGATGACACAGGGGAAAGCTTTCTTT.